The 27 T cell receptor beta chains below all came from one sample that was sequenced in a study of Graves' ophthalmopathy and Graves' hyperthyroidism. RNA transcripts were the template, and TCR beta CDR3 regions were amplified from them. An opening RT-PCR round employed HTBI primers and preceded a second-round multiplex PCR. TCRdb called the multiplex PCR reads again in MiXCR, with one record for every CDR3 protein. The data hold approximately 540,000 distinct CDR3 sequences, with less than 40% observed a single time. The sequencing sample was made of peripheral blood or thyroid tissue (not recorded which). Receptors were obtained from an adult man with Graves' hyperthyroidism.

The V gene is TRBV7-6, the J gene TRBJ2-7; tentative D call: TRBD1 (6 bases). The V gene's germline CDR1 is SGHVS and CDR2 FNYEAQ. The CDR3 runs 13 residues. Trimming took off 5 bases at V and 7 bases at J, with 15 bases between the two ends. The CDR3 nucleotides read TGTGCCAGCAGCGGGACAACTTACTATGAGCAGTACTTC. It encodes CASSGTTYYEQYF.

This clonotype has just a few counts. This may come from a read error, since a much larger clone is one base off. The gene calls are TRBV29-1 and TRBJ2-7, with 9 nucleotides matching TRBD1. Per germline, CDR1 SQVTM and CDR2 ANQGSEA. Unmatched junction bases numbered 6, after V lost 7 bases and J lost 5 bases. The CDR3 contains 12 residues. The CDR3 DNA reads TGCAGCGCCCAGACAGGGGGGGACGAGCAGTACTTC. Amino acids: CSAQTGGDEQYF.

This clonotype showed up many times. The rearrangement links TRBV12-3 or TRBV12-4 to TRBJ2-5, with 8 positions matching TRBD1. J was trimmed by 2 bases and V by 6 bases; bases with no gene match: 5. This CDR3 comprises 14 residues. The CDR3 region has the DNA TGTGCCAGCAGCTTAAGGACAGGGCAAGAGACCCAGTACTTC. It is translated as CASSLRTGQETQYF.

This clonotype has at least ten counts. J is TRBJ2-7 and V is TRBV12-3 or TRBV12-4; 8 positions agree with TRBD2. The CDR3 loop spans 15 amino acids. With 7 bases clipped from V and 4 bases from J, the junction kept 12 bases outside the gene matches. CDR3 amino acids: CASTMGGLGRYEQYF. The CDR3 coding sequence is TGTGCCAGCACCATGGGGGGACTAGGACGGTACGAGCAGTACTTC.

Remarks on this clonotype: The conserved phenylalanine or tryptophan is not found at the CDR3 terminus, so this likely reflects a read error. The DNA is left out, because the CDR3 cannot be placed on it with certainty; the CDR3 is given as TCRdb lists it. The chain joins TRBV24-1 to TRBJ2-5. The CDR3 spans 9 residues, counting both ends. In germline, CDR1 is KGHDR, CDR2 SFDVKD. CDR3 protein: CATSDLTSA.

The chain uses TRBV7-2 and TRBJ2-7, with D possibly TRBD1 on 5 matching bases. The V end was cut by 5 bases, the J end by 7 bases, with 15 bases between. The CDR3 extends over 13 amino acids. Germline CDR1 reads SGHTA; CDR2 reads FQGNSA. CDR3 bases: TGTGCCAGCAGCCCCGACAGATACAATGAGCAGTACTTC. Residues: CASSPDRYNEQYF.

This clonotype was detected only a few times. V gene TRBV12-3 or TRBV12-4 combines with J gene TRBJ2-7, with 8 bases identical to TRBD1. V was clipped by 5 bases and J by 6 bases; unmatched bases: 12. CDR3 size: 15 residues. CDR3 nucleotides: TGTGCCAGCAGTCCCTCGGGGACAGGACTCGGCGAGCAGTACTTC. Translated, it gives CASSPSGTGLGEQYF.

The chain combines TRBV12-3 or TRBV12-4 with TRBJ1-5; D is unresolved. This CDR3 spans 13 amino acids. V was clipped by 2 bases and J by 14 bases, with 16 bases between them. CDR3 DNA: TGTGCCAGCAGTTTAAGCGGGCTGGCCTACGAGCATTTT. This translates into CASSLSGLAYEHF.

V gene TRBV24-1 combines with J gene TRBJ1-1, with a possible D match to TRBD1 (5 bases). Trimming removed 2 bases at V and 2 bases at J, with 14 bases between. Germline V gene lookup returns CDR1 KGHDR and CDR2 SFDVKD. This CDR3 spans 16 amino acids. The CDR3 region has the DNA TGTGCCACCAGTGATTGGGGCTCTGGGGCCAACACTGAAGCTTTCTTT. This codes for CATSDWGSGANTEAFF.

This clonotype appeared once. V is TRBV20-1 and J is TRBJ1-5, with D tentatively TRBD1 (5 bases). Deletions cut 5 bases from V and 7 bases from J, with 18 bases between. This CDR3 has 14 amino acids. From germline, CDR1 is DFQATT and CDR2 SNEGSKA (reference sequence). The CDR3 bases are TGCAGTGCTTACGAGACAGTTAACGGGCAGCCCCAGCATTTT. Translating gives CSAYETVNGQPQHF.

Here the CDR3 DNA reads TGTGCCAGCAGCCCTAGCGGGTCGGGGAATCAGCCCCAGCATTTT. Translation: CASSPSGSGNQPQHF. The rearrangement uses TRBV7-2 and TRBJ1-5; no definite D call. V lost 5 bases to trimming and J lost 4 bases, with 15 bases between them. The CDR3 contains 15 residues. Germline V gene lookup returns CDR1 SGHTA and CDR2 FQGNSA. The full variable domain, in which reference TRBV7-2 and TRBJ1-5 provide the parts outside the CDR3, is GAGVSQSPSNKVTEKGKDVELRCDPISGHTALYWYRQSLGQGLEFLIYFQGNSAPDKSGLPSDRFSAERTGGSVSTLTIQRTQQEDSAVYLCASSPSGSGNQPQHFGDGTRLSIL.

The V gene is TRBV15, the J gene TRBJ1-4; the D gene is possibly TRBD1 (6 bases). Per the germline V gene, CDR1 is LNHNV and CDR2 is YYDKDF (reference sequence). CDR3 length: 15 residues. The V end lost 4 bases, the J end lost 5 bases, and 14 bases lay between the germline ends. The CDR3, as DNA: TGTGCCACCAGCAAGTGGGACACAGACAATGAAAAACTGTTTTTT. Encoded protein: CATSKWDTDNEKLFF. The full variable domain, in which reference TRBV15 and TRBJ1-4 provide the parts outside the CDR3, is DAMVIQNPRYQVTQFGKPVTLSCSQTLNHNVMYWYQQKSSQAPKLLFHYYDKDFNNEADTPDNFQSRRPNTSFCFLDIRSPGLGDTAMYLCATSKWDTDNEKLFFGSGTQLSVL.

J is TRBJ2-2 and V is TRBV11-2; either TRBD1 or TRBD2 may fit D (6 bases each). From germline, CDR1 is SGHAT and CDR2 FQNNGV. CDR3 size: 16 residues. The V end lost 5 bases, the J end lost 0 bases, and 13 bases lay between the germline ends. The CDR3 region is CASSQGGLANTGELFF. The CDR3 DNA follows: TGTGCCAGCAGCCAAGGGGGACTCGCGAACACCGGGGAGCTGTTTTTT. The full variable domain, in which reference TRBV11-2 and TRBJ2-2 provide the parts outside the CDR3, is EAGVAQSPRYKIIEKRQSVAFWCNPISGHATLYWYQQILGQGPKLLIQFQNNGVVDDSQLPKDRFSAERLKGVDSTLKIQPAKLEDSAVYLCASSQGGLANTGELFFGEGSRLTVL.

On this clonotype itself: The junction differs from germline at one of its ends, possibly a read error. CDR3 sequence reads: CASSLGVQTNTGELFF. CDR3 in DNA: TGTGCTAGCAGCTTAGGAGTACAGACTAACACCGGGGAGCTGTTTTTT. This chain connects TRBV7-7 to TRBJ2-2; D is undetermined. The CDR3 spans 16 residues. CDR1 SSHAT and CDR2 FNYEAQ come from the germline V gene (reference sequence).

V is TRBV6-1 and J is TRBJ1-1, with 7 positions matching TRBD1. CDR1 and CDR2 from the germline V gene are MNHNS and SASEGT. This CDR3 contains 13 residues. V lost 3 bases to trimming and J lost 4 bases; unmatched junction nucleotides: 2. This chain's CDR3 is CASSDGQVTEAFF. CDR3 coding DNA: TGTGCCAGCAGTGATGGACAGGTCACTGAAGCTTTCTTT.

This clonotype was counted a single time. As the CDR3 is not closed by the conserved phenylalanine or tryptophan, this likely results from a read error. V gene TRBV28 combines with J gene TRBJ1-2, with a tentative D call TRBD1 (5 bases). The CDR3 is made up of 14 amino acids. In germline, CDR1 is MDHEN, CDR2 SYDVKM. V shed 7 bases and J shed 7 bases, with 19 bases lying between them. DNA of the CDR3: TGTGCCAGCACCCCGGGGGACGGGTTATGTGGCTACACCCTC. It yields the protein CASTPGDGLCGYTL.

The rearrangement uses TRBV7-3 and TRBJ1-3; no definite D call. V gave up 5 bases and J gave up 11 bases, with 16 bases separating them. The length of the CDR3 is 13 residues. CDR1 SGHTA and CDR2 FQGTGA come from the germline V gene. The CDR3: CASSLGLGSAIYF. In DNA, the CDR3 is TGTGCCAGCAGCCTCGGACTTGGAAGCGCCATATATTTT.

This clonotype appeared many times. The chain has TRBV9 and TRBJ1-6, with D uncertain. This CDR3 is 14 amino acids long. Germline loops: CDR1 SGDLS, CDR2 YYNGEE. The V gene lost 3 bases and the J gene lost 5 bases, with 9 bases spanning the gap. The DNA of the CDR3 is TGTGCCAGCAGCGCTAGGGTGAATAATTCACCCCTCCACTTT. Translation: CASSARVNNSPLHF.

In this sample, this clonotype turned up many times. The chain links TRBV7-9 to TRBJ1-1, with TRBD1 matching 8 bases. The CDR3 has 15 residues. V lost 5 bases to trimming and J lost 5 bases; unmatched junction nucleotides: 10. The germline CDR1 and CDR2 sequences are SEHNR and FQNEAQ (reference sequence). The CDR3 nucleotides are TGTGCCAGCAGCCCGACGGGACAGGTTGGTACTGAAGCTTTCTTT. This encodes CASSPTGQVGTEAFF.

This clonotype was found many times. The chain employs TRBV6-1 and TRBJ1-1; 7 nucleotides line up with TRBD1. V shed 5 bases and J 1 base; nucleotides not matched to a gene: 4. Germline CDR1 MNHNS, CDR2 SASEGT. This CDR3 is built from 14 residues. CDR3 in amino acids: CASSNRGRNTEAFF. In DNA form, the CDR3 reads TGTGCCAGCAGTAACAGGGGACGGAACACTGAAGCTTTCTTT.

This clonotype was found many times. This sequence joins TRBV5-6 and TRBJ1-2; 9 nucleotides agree with TRBD1. Germline CDR1 and CDR2: SGHDT and YYEEEE. CDR3 length: 16 amino acids. With V trimmed by 4 bases and J by 8 bases, 15 bases remained unmatched. Written as DNA, the CDR3 is TGTGCCAGCAGCCCACCGGGGACAGGGCTAGCGTGGGGCTACACCTTC. This sequence encodes CASSPPGTGLAWGYTF.

A note on this clonotype: One end of the junction does not line up with germline, which may come from a read error. This sequence joins TRBV2 and TRBJ1-5; a weak D match, TRBD1 (6 bases). Germline V gene lookup returns CDR1 SNHLY and CDR2 FYNNEI. There are 16 residues in the CDR3. CDR3 residues: CASSGGAWDSDQPQHF. In nucleotides, the CDR3 is TGTGCCAGCAGTGGGGGGGCGTGGGATAGCGATCAGCCCCAGCATTTT.

To note about this clonotype: This may be a read error, as it is one base from a much larger clone. This is likely a read error, given that the CDR3 carries no conserved phenylalanine or tryptophan at its end. The chain recombines TRBV12-3 or TRBV12-4 with TRBJ2-7, with D possibly being TRBD2 (5 bases). V lost 6 bases and J 4 bases, leaving 10 bases between the germline ends. The CDR3 runs 12 residues. CDR3 protein: CASRSDSYEQYS. The CDR3 bases are TGTGCCAGCAGATCGGACTCTTACGAGCAGTACTCC.

V gene TRBV7-9 combines with J gene TRBJ2-7; 8 bases fit TRBD1. The junction had 3 bases not matched to a gene; V was cut back by 5 bases and J by 3 bases. Germline CDR1 and CDR2: SEHNR and FQNEAQ (reference sequence). The CDR3 extends over 13 amino acids. The CDR3 sequence is CASSHRGDYEQYF. CDR3 nucleotide sequence: TGTGCCAGCAGCCACAGGGGGGACTACGAGCAGTACTTC.

This clonotype has a count of ten or more. V and J are TRBV7-8 and TRBJ2-5, with TRBD1 as a possible D gene (6 bases). This CDR3 region has 15 residues. V was pared by 4 bases and J by 1 base, with 13 bases between. Germline-derived CDR1 and CDR2 are SGHVS and FQNEAQ. Here the CDR3 reads CASSSNRVTQETQYF. CDR3 nucleotides: TGTGCCAGCAGCTCCAACAGGGTCACCCAAGAGACCCAGTACTTC.

This clonotype was seen repeatedly, ten times or more. The V and J genes are TRBV20-1 and TRBJ2-5, with a possible D match to TRBD2 (6 bases). The germline V and J ends were trimmed by 3 bases and 4 bases, with 21 bases remaining between them. Looked up from germline, CDR1 is DFQATT and CDR2 is SNEGSKA (reference sequence). The CDR3 has 16 amino acids. CDR3 residues: CSASRGVPINLETQYF. In nucleotides, the CDR3 is TGCAGTGCTAGTCGCGGGGTCCCAATAAACTTAGAGACCCAGTACTTC.

At least ten counts were recorded for this clonotype. V usage is TRBV6-5 and J usage is TRBJ1-5; D is ambiguous. Germline V gene data show CDR1 as MNHEY and CDR2 as SVGAGI. CDR3 length equals 15 residues. Trimming removed 0 bases at V and 3 bases at J, with 9 bases between. The chain's CDR3 is CASSYSAGSNQPQHF. The CDR3, as DNA: TGTGCCAGCAGTTACTCGGCGGGTTCCAATCAGCCCCAGCATTTT.